This TCR beta chain emerged from a study of control samples from healthy donors and cancer patients. This clone was found a few times. The protocol was immunoSEQ multiplex PCR, while the TCRdb copy is restricted to in-frame clones and leaves out a portion. Here the sample spans more than 85,000 clones, about 91% being singletons. CDR1 SGHRS and CDR2 YFSETQ come from the germline V gene. The CDR3 loop spans 17 amino acids. The ends were cut back, 0 bases at V and 0 bases at J, with 10 bases in the middle. This receptor was identified in a woman in her late teens or twenties in good health. The V call is TRBV5-1, the J call TRBJ2-6; a weak D match, TRBD1 (6 bases). Sample: blood. Here the CDR3 DNA reads TGCGCCAGCAGCTTGGGACAGGTCACCTCTGGGGCCAACGTCCTGACTTTC. This translates into CASSLGQVTSGANVLTF.